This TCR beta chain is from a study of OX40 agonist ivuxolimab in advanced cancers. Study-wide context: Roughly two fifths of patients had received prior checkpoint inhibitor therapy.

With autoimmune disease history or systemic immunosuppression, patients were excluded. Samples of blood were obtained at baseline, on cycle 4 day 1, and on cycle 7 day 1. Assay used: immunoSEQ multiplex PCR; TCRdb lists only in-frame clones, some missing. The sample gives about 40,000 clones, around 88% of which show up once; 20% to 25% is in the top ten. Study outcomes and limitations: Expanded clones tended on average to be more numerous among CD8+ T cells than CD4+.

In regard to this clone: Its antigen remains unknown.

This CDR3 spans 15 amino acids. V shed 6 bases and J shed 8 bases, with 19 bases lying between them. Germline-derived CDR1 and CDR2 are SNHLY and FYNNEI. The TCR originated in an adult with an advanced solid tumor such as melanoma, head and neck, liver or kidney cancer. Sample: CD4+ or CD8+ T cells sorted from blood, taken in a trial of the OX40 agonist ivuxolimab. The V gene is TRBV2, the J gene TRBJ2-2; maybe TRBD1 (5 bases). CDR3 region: CASRVSRAVSGELFF. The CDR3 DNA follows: TGTGCCAGCAGGGTCTCCAGGGCCGTGAGTGGGGAGCTGTTTTTT.